The 16 T cell receptor beta chains presented below share a single source sample, sequenced in a study of cytomegalovirus exposure and HLA in healthy donors. TCRdb keeps only in-frame clones here, not all; method: immunoSEQ multiplex PCR. The data contain more than 140,000 clones, 70% to 90% of them seen just once; the ten biggest clones take up 3.3%. Sequencing input: PBMCs. These receptors came from a woman aged 18-29 years in good health and CMV-seropositive.

CDR3 region: CASSLAGESGELFF. CDR3 in DNA: TGTGCCAGCAGCTTAGCCGGGGAGTCCGGGGAGCTGTTTTTT. The chain links TRBV7-9 to TRBJ2-2; possible D gene TRBD2, 5 bases. This CDR3 spans 14 amino acids. The V end lost 0 bases, the J end lost 6 bases, and 8 bases lay between the germline ends. The germline V gene has CDR1 SEHNR and CDR2 FQNEAQ (reference sequence).

This clone was seen a handful of times. The gene calls are TRBV9 and TRBJ1-5; 9 nucleotides line up with TRBD1. Germline values: CDR1 SGDLS, CDR2 YYNGEE. This CDR3 is built from 14 residues. Germline trimming cut 3 bases from V and 9 bases from J; bases unmatched to any gene: 7. In DNA, the CDR3 is TGTGCCAGCAGCGGGACAGGGGTGGGGAGGCCCCAGCATTTT. Its protein product is CASSGTGVGRPQHF.

The chain links TRBV11-2 to TRBJ1-1; 7 bases agree with TRBD1. V lost 5 bases, J lost 6 bases, and 6 bases stayed unmatched. There are 13 residues in the CDR3. Per the germline V gene, CDR1 is SGHAT and CDR2 is FQNNGV. The CDR3 is CASSPTGTAEAFF. Written as DNA, the CDR3 is TGTGCCAGCAGCCCAACCGGGACAGCTGAAGCTTTCTTT.

CDR3 amino acids: CASSLLPPSGRTDTQYF. The CDR3 DNA reads TGTGCCAGCAGTTTACTCCCCCCCAGCGGGAGGACAGATACGCAGTATTTT. This sequence joins TRBV27 and TRBJ2-3, with 9 bases lining up with TRBD2. The CDR3 consists of 17 residues. J lost 3 bases, V lost 2 bases, and 9 bases had no gene match. Germline values: CDR1 MNHEY, CDR2 SMNVEV (reference sequence).

CDR3 bases: TGTGCCAGCAGCAGACTAGCGGGAGGTAGCGAGCAGTACTTC. It translates to CASSRLAGGSEQYF. The V call is TRBV6-1, the J call TRBJ2-7; 13 nucleotides align to TRBD2. Per the germline V gene, CDR1 is MNHNS and CDR2 is SASEGT. CDR3 size: 14 residues. V lost 6 bases and J lost 6; bases outside the gene matches: 5.

This chain links TRBV11-3 with TRBJ1-1; D remains unclear. Per the germline V gene, CDR1 is SGHNT and CDR2 is YENEEA. Trimming took off 5 bases at V and 1 base at J, with 14 bases between the two ends. The CDR3 contains 15 residues. CDR3 sequence reads: CASSPARGPNTEAFF. The CDR3 DNA sequence: TGTGCCAGCAGCCCTGCACGCGGTCCGAACACTGAAGCTTTCTTT.

The V call is TRBV7-2, the J call TRBJ1-1, with D possibly being TRBD1 (5 bases). This CDR3 spans 15 amino acids. V was cut by 5 bases and J by 2 bases, with 15 bases left in between. CDR1 SGHTA and CDR2 FQGNSA come from the germline V gene. The CDR3 DNA reads TGTGCCAGCAGCCCAGACGGACACCGAAACACTGAAGCTTTCTTT. Its translation is CASSPDGHRNTEAFF. The complete variable domain, with remaining parts taken from reference TRBV7-2 and TRBJ1-1, reads GAGVSQSPSNKVTEKGKDVELRCDPISGHTALYWYRQSLGQGLEFLIYFQGNSAPDKSGLPSDRFSAERTGGSVSTLTIQRTQQEDSAVYLCASSPDGHRNTEAFFGQGTRLTVV.

This clone was detected once. This chain connects TRBV5-1 to TRBJ2-7; D is possibly TRBD2 (5 bases). The V end lost 0 bases, the J end lost 2 bases, and 9 bases lay between the germline ends. Germline V gives CDR1 SGHRS, CDR2 YFSETQ. CDR3 length: 14 amino acids. The CDR3 reads CASSLGTVTYEQYF. CDR3 DNA: TGCGCCAGCAGCTTGGGGACTGTAACCTACGAGCAGTACTTC.

This chain connects TRBV20-1 to TRBJ2-7; TRBD1 matches at 7 bases. The CDR3 length is 11 residues. Germline lookup yields CDR1 DFQATT and CDR2 SNEGSKA (reference sequence). Trimming removed 5 bases from V and 4 bases from J; junction bases left unmatched: 2. As DNA, the CDR3 is TGCAGTGCTGGCAGGGGGTACGAGCAGTACTTC. It yields the protein CSAGRGYEQYF.

The CDR3 DNA follows: TGCGCCAGCAATGACGGGGGGCCCGGGTATTTT. Its protein product is CASNDGGPGYF. The chain uses TRBV5-1 and TRBJ1-3, with D possibly TRBD1 on 6 matching bases. CDR3 length: 11 amino acids. Trimming cost V 6 bases and J 16 bases, with 17 bases left between them. Germline loops: CDR1 SGHRS, CDR2 YFSETQ. The whole variable domain, filled in from reference TRBV5-1 and TRBJ1-3, reads KAGVTQTPRYLIKTRGQQVTLSCSPISGHRSVSWYQQTPGQGLQFLFEYFSETQRNKGNFPGRFSGRQFSNSRSEMNVSTLELGDSALYLCASNDGGPGYFGEGSWLTVV.

The chain joins TRBV18 to TRBJ2-7; the match to TRBD2 covers 8 bases. Looked up from germline, CDR1 is KGHSH and CDR2 is LQKENI. With 9 bases clipped from V and 4 bases from J, the junction kept 14 bases outside the gene matches. This CDR3 is 15 amino acids long. CDR3 residues: CASGSPAGVFYEQYF. The CDR3 DNA reads TGTGCCAGTGGGTCTCCAGCGGGAGTTTTTTACGAGCAGTACTTC.

This chain joins TRBV7-6 and TRBJ1-4, with 7 bases that match TRBD1. V shed 4 bases, J shed 2 bases, and the junction held 1 base outside the gene matches. Looked up from germline, CDR1 is SGHVS and CDR2 is FNYEAQ. The CDR3 extends over 14 amino acids. The CDR3 region has the DNA TGTGCCAGCAGCTCCAGGGGGACTAATGAAAAACTGTTTTTT. Amino acid sequence: CASSSRGTNEKLFF.

This chain joins TRBV2 and TRBJ2-7; no reliable D call. CDR3 length equals 14 residues. Trimming left V 5 bases short and J 3 bases short, with 14 bases between. Per the germline V gene, CDR1 is SNHLY and CDR2 is FYNNEI. CDR3 region: CASSPSAPLYEQYF. CDR3 in DNA: TGTGCCAGCAGTCCCTCCGCTCCACTCTACGAGCAGTACTTC.

The rearrangement uses TRBV2 and TRBJ1-5, with 10 positions matching TRBD1. The CDR3 runs 16 residues. Looked up from germline, CDR1 is SNHLY and CDR2 is FYNNEI. J was trimmed by 2 bases and V by 0 bases; bases with no gene match: 1. The CDR3 here is CASSEAGTGGNQPQHF. The CDR3 DNA sequence: TGTGCCAGCAGTGAAGCAGGGACAGGGGGCAATCAGCCCCAGCATTTT.

The chain couples TRBV30 to TRBJ2-2; TRBD2 aligns across 10 bases. Germline CDR1 reads GTSNPN; CDR2 reads SVGIG (reference sequence). The CDR3 totals 14 residues. With 0 bases clipped from V and 14 bases from J, the junction kept 9 bases outside the gene matches. Here the CDR3 reads CAWSVGTSERGLFF. Written as DNA, the CDR3 is TGTGCCTGGAGTGTGGGGACTAGCGAGAGAGGACTGTTTTTT.

V gene TRBV27 combines with J gene TRBJ1-1; D is undetermined. The CDR3 runs to 16 residues. Per germline, CDR1 MNHEY and CDR2 SMNVEV (reference sequence). V was trimmed by 7 bases and J by 4 bases, leaving 22 bases between them. The CDR3: CASTPRHRRLLTEAFF. DNA for the CDR3: TGTGCCAGCACCCCAAGGCATCGCAGGCTTCTCACTGAAGCTTTCTTT.